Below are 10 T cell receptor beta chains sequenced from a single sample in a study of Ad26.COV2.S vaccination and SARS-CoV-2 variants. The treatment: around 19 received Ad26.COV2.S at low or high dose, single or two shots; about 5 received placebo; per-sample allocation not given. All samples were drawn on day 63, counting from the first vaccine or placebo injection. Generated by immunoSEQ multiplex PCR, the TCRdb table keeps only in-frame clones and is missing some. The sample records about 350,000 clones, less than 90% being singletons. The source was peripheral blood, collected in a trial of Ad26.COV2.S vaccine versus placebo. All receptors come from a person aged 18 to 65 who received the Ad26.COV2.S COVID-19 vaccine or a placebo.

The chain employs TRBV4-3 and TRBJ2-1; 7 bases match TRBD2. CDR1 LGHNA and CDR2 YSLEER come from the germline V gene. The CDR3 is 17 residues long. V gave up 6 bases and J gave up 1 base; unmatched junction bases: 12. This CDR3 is CASSTIGAGASYNEQFF. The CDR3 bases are TGCGCCAGCAGTACCATAGGGGCGGGAGCGTCCTACAATGAGCAGTTCTTC.

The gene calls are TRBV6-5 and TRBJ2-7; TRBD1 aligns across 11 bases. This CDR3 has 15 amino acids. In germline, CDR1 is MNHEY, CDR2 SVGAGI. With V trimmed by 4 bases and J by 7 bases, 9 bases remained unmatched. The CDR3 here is CASSFPGQGAREQYF. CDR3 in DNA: TGTGCCAGCAGTTTTCCAGGACAGGGGGCAAGGGAGCAGTACTTC.

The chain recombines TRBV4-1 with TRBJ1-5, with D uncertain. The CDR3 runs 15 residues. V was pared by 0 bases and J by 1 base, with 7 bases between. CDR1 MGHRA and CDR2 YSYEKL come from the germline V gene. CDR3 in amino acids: CASSQDRLSNQPQHF. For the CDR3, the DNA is TGCGCCAGCAGCCAAGACAGATTGAGCAATCAGCCCCAGCATTTT.

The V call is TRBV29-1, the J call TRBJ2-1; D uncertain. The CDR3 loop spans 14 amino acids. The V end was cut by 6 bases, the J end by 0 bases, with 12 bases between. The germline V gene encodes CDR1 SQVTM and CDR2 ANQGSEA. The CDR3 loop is CSVAKTDSYNEQFF. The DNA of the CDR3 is TGCAGCGTCGCTAAGACTGACTCCTACAATGAGCAGTTCTTC.

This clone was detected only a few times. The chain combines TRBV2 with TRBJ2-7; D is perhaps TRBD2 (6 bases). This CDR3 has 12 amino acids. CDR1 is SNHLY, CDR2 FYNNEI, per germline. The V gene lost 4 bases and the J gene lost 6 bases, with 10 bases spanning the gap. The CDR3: CASSVMGGEQYF. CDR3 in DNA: TGTGCCAGCAGTGTTATGGGGGGCGAGCAGTACTTC.

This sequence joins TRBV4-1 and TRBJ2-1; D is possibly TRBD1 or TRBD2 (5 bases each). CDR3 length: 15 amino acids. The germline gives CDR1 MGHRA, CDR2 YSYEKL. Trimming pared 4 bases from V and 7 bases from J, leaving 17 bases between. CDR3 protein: CASSRGGRGGNEQFF. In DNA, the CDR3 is TGCGCCAGCAGCCGTGGAGGTCGTGGGGGTAATGAGCAGTTCTTC.

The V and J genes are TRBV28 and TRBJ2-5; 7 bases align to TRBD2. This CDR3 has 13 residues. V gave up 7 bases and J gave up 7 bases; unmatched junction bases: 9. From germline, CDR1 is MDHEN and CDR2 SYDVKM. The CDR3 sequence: CASTLGGTGTQYF. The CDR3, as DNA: TGTGCCAGCACTCTGGGGGGGACCGGGACCCAGTACTTC.

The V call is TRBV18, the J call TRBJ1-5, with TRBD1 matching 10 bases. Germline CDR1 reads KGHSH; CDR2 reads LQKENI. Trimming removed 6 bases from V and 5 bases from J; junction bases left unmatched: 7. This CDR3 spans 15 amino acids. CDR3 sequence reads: CASSLGTGEDQPQHF. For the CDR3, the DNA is TGTGCCAGCTCTCTCGGGACAGGGGAAGATCAGCCCCAGCATTTT.

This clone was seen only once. DNA of the CDR3: TGTGCCAGTGCCCTAGCGGGAGTCTACAATGAGCAGTTCTTC. It is translated as CASALAGVYNEQFF. The V and J genes are TRBV19 and TRBJ2-1; the match to TRBD2 covers 10 bases. The junction had 4 bases not matched to a gene; V was cut back by 8 bases and J by 3 bases. The CDR3 loop spans 14 amino acids. Germline lookup yields CDR1 LNHDA and CDR2 SQIVND (reference sequence).

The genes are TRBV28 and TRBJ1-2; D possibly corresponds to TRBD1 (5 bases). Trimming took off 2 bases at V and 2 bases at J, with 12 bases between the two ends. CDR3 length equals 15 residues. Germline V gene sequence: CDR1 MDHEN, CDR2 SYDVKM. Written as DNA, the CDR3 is TGTGCCAGCAGTTTAGGGGGAGTGGGAAACTATGGCTACACCTTC. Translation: CASSLGGVGNYGYTF.